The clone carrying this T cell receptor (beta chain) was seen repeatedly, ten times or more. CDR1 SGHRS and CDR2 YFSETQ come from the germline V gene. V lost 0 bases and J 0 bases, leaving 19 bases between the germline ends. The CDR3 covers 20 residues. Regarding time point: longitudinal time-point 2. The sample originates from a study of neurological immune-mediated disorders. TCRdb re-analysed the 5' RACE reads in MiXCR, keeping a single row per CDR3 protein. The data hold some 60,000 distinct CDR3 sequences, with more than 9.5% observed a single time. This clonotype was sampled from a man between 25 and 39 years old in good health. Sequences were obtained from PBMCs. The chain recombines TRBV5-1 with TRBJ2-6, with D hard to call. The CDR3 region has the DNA TGCGCCAGCAGCTTGGAAGGTCGAGTCTTGGGTTCCTCTGGGGCCAACGTCCTGACTTTC. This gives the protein CASSLEGRVLGSSGANVLTF.